This passage covers 10 T cell receptor beta chains from one sample sequenced in a study of blood T cell repertoires in COVID-19. Clones were read by immunoSEQ multiplex PCR, and TCRdb kept only the in-frame ones, dropping some. The sample lists 65,000 to 90,000 clones, 89% occurring once. Sample: peripheral blood. The receptors come from a man aged 45-60 years with acute or convalescent COVID-19.

The CDR3 DNA follows: TGTGCCAGCAGCTCGTACAGGGGAAGAGGTGCCAACGTCCTGACTTTC. Its protein product is CASSSYRGRGANVLTF. V is TRBV11-2 and J is TRBJ2-6; 7 bases are a match to TRBD1. The V gene end was trimmed by 4 bases and the J gene end by 7 bases; junction bases not matched to a gene: 10. This CDR3 has 16 residues. Germline assignment: CDR1 SGHAT and CDR2 FQNNGV.

The table lists this clone with a few counts. This CDR3 reads CASGQGTDTQYF. The CDR3 DNA reads as TGTGCTAGTGGCCAGGGTACAGATACGCAGTATTTT. The chain is built from TRBV12-5 and TRBJ2-3; TRBD1 is a possible D gene (5 bases). V was pared by 6 bases and J by 3 bases, with 7 bases between. Germline CDR1 reads LGHNT; CDR2 reads FRNRAP. The CDR3 extends over 12 amino acids.

The V gene is TRBV4-1, the J gene TRBJ2-6; D gene unclear. Germline CDR1 is MGHRA and CDR2 is YSYEKL. The CDR3 spans 17 residues. V lost 0 bases and J 1 base, leaving 10 bases between the germline ends. CDR3 in DNA: TGCGCCAGCAGCCAAGATCGAGGAATATCTGGGGCCAACGTCCTGACTTTC. Its protein is CASSQDRGISGANVLTF.

V is TRBV14 and J is TRBJ2-1; 8 positions match TRBD1. CDR1 SGHDN and CDR2 FVKESK come from the germline V gene. The junction had 7 bases not matched to a gene; V was cut back by 4 bases and J by 5 bases. The CDR3 has 15 residues. Written as DNA, the CDR3 is TGTGCCAGCAGCCCTCCGACAGGGGCGAACAATGAGCAGTTCTTC. This sequence encodes CASSPPTGANNEQFF.

This chain links TRBV10-3 with TRBJ1-1, with a weak D call TRBD1 (5 bases). Germline CDR1 and CDR2: ENHRY and SYGVKD. V lost 6 bases and J lost 1, with 12 bases in between. This CDR3 is built from 14 residues. CDR3 protein: CAISMTVQNTEAFF. The CDR3 region has the DNA TGTGCCATCAGCATGACAGTCCAGAACACTGAAGCTTTCTTT.

This clone was detected a few times. The chain recombines TRBV6-6 with TRBJ1-5; TRBD1 matches at 8 bases. J was trimmed by 9 bases and V by 5 bases; bases with no gene match: 12. The germline V gene encodes CDR1 MNHNY and CDR2 SVGAGI (reference sequence). The CDR3 covers 15 residues. The CDR3 DNA follows: TGTGCCAGCAGTCGCGTTGGACAGGGCTTATGGCCCCAGCATTTT. Its translation is CASSRVGQGLWPQHF.

J is TRBJ2-2 and V is TRBV2, with 10 bases fitting TRBD1. Germline V gene data show CDR1 as SNHLY and CDR2 as FYNNEI. CDR3 size: 15 residues. Trimming at V came to 7 bases and at J to 0 bases, leaving 2 bases not matched to a gene. The CDR3 is CASKGQGTNTGELFF. CDR3 sequence (DNA): TGTGCCAGCAAGGGACAGGGGACGAACACCGGGGAGCTGTTTTTT.

The chain is built from TRBV5-8 and TRBJ1-1; D gene ambiguous. The V end was cut by 7 bases, the J end by 7 bases, with 11 bases between. The CDR3 runs 11 residues. Germline CDR1 is SGHTS and CDR2 is YDEGEE. The CDR3 is CASPGPVEAFF. The CDR3 DNA reads as TGTGCCAGCCCTGGGCCCGTTGAAGCTTTCTTT.

This chain joins TRBV5-1 and TRBJ1-1; D perhaps matches TRBD1 (6 bases). The ends were cut back, 3 bases at V and 4 bases at J, with 16 bases in the middle. The CDR3 is 15 amino acids. Germline V gene sequence: CDR1 SGHRS, CDR2 YFSETQ. The chain's CDR3 is CASSSQGKQGTEAFF. The CDR3 DNA follows: TGCGCCAGCAGCTCTCAGGGGAAACAGGGCACTGAAGCTTTCTTT.

V usage is TRBV2 and J usage is TRBJ2-1; TRBD1 agrees at 9 bases. This CDR3 is built from 14 residues. The junction had 4 bases not matched to a gene; V was cut back by 6 bases and J by 4 bases. Germline-derived CDR1 and CDR2 are SNHLY and FYNNEI. CDR3 sequence reads: CASRGQGGYNEQFF. Here the CDR3 DNA reads TGTGCCAGCAGGGGACAGGGAGGATACAATGAGCAGTTCTTC.